This is a list of T cell receptor beta chains from one sample in a study of blood T cell repertoires in COVID-19. Repertoires were generated with immunoSEQ multiplex PCR, while TCRdb's copy carries only in-frame clones and drops some. The sample contains 350,000 to 400,000 clones, 91% of which appear only once. Input material: PBMCs or T cells enriched from blood (not recorded which). Receptors were obtained from a woman aged 40 to 49 who had been exposed to COVID-19. Each CDR3 is given without its conserved first and last residue.

j_call v_call cdr3_aa
TRBJ1-4 TRBV5-4 ASSGSTGGEKLF
TRBJ2-1 TRBV7-2 ASSEGDRFNEQF
TRBJ2-7 TRBV9 ASSVLTSGDEQY
TRBJ1-4 TRBV25-1 ASSEDAGVGEKLF
TRBJ2-7 TRBV6-6 ASSFGQNYEQY
TRBJ1-5 TRBV6-2/TRBV6-3 ASSHPRRRFNQPQH
TRBJ2-6 TRBV18 ASSPNSPLTSGANVLT
TRBJ1-1 TRBV14 ASSPPLDRKAF
TRBJ1-1 TRBV19 ASSINRVETEAF
TRBJ2-7 TRBV5-8 ASSLGAGGGEQY
TRBJ2-7 TRBV11-3 ASSLTLAGTHEQY
TRBJ2-2 TRBV3-1/TRBV3-2 ASSPQRYTGELF
TRBJ1-5 TRBV27 ASGHSGGRGNQPQH
TRBJ2-5 TRBV5-1 ASNKLAGDQETQY
TRBJ1-5 TRBV5-8 ASRQGYNQPQH
TRBJ1-2 TRBV27 ASSSRDREYYGYT
TRBJ2-1 TRBV9 ASSVVGGGIYNEQF
TRBJ1-1 TRBV11-3 ASSLVPRLQAF
TRBJ1-2 TRBV6-5 ASSRGGDYGYT
TRBJ1-1 TRBV30 AWSGQGAEAF
TRBJ1-6 TRBV13 ASIQGGARETSPLH
TRBJ1-1 TRBV10-2 ASSASTLNTEAF